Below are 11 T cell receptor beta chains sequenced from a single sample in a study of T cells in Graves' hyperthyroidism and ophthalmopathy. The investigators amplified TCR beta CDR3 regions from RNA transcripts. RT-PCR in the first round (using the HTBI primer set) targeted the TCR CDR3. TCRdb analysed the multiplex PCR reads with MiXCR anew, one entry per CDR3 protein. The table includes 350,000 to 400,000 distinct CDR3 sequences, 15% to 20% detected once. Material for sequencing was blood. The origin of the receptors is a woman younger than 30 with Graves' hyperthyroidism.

The CDR3 spells CASIPQRGQGAKEQYF. In nucleotides, the CDR3 is TGTGCCAGCATTCCCCAACGGGGGCAGGGGGCTAAAGAGCAGTACTTC. This chain connects TRBV28 to TRBJ2-7, with 8 bases aligning to TRBD1. Looked up from germline, CDR1 is MDHEN and CDR2 is SYDVKM. The CDR3 spans 16 residues. The V and J ends lost 7 bases and 7 bases, in that order; junction bases with no gene match: 18.

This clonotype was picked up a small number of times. This chain's CDR3 is CAPDGVTNTEAFF. CDR3 DNA sequence: TGTGCCCCGGATGGGGTGACGAACACTGAAGCTTTCTTT. V and J are TRBV24-1 and TRBJ1-1, with unresolved D. Germline-derived CDR1 and CDR2 are KGHDR and SFDVKD. There are 13 residues in the CDR3. The V end was cut by 12 bases, the J end by 1 base, with 14 bases between.

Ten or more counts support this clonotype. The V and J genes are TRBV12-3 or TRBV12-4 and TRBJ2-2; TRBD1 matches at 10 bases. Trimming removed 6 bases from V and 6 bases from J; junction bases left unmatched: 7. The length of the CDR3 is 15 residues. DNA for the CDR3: TGTGCCAGCAGCCCCCGGGACAGGGGTCCCGGGGAGCTGTTTTTT. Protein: CASSPRDRGPGELFF.

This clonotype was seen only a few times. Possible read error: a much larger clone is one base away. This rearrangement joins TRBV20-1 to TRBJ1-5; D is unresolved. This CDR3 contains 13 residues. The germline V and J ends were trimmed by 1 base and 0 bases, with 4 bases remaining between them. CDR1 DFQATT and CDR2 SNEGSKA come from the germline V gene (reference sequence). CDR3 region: CSARVDSNQPQHF. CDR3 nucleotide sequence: TGCAGTGCTAGAGTGGATAGCAATCAGCCCCAGCATTTT.

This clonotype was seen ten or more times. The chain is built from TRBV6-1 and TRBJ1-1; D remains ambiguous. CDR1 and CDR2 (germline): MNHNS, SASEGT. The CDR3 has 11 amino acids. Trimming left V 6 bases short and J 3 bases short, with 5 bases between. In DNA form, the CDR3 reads TGTGCCAGCAGGCCATACACTGAAGCTTTCTTT. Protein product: CASRPYTEAFF.

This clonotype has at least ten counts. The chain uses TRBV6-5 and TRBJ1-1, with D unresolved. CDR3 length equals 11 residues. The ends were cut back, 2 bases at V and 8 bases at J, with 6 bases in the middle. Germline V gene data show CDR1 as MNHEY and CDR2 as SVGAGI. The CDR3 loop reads CASSYEGEAFF. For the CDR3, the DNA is TGTGCCAGCAGTTACGAGGGCGAAGCTTTCTTT.

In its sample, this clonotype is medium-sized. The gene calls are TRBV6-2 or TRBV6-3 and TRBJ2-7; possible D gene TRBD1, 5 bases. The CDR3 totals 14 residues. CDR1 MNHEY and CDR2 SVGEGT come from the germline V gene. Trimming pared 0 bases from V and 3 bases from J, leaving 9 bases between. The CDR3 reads CASSYSQGFYEQYF. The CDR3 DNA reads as TGTGCCAGCAGTTACTCCCAGGGTTTCTACGAGCAGTACTTC.

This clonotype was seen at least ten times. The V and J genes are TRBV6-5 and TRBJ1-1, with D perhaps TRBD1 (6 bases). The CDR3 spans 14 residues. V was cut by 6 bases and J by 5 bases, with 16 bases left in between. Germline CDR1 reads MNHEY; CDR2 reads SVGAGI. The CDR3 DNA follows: TGTGCCAGCAGGAGGGGGAATAGGTGGACTGAAGCTTTCTTT. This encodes CASRRGNRWTEAFF.

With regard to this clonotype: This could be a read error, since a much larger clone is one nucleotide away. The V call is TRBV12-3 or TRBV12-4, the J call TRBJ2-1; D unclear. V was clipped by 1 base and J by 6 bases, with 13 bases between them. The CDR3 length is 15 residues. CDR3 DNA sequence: TGTGCCAGCAGTTTAGATGGCGGAAGGTTCAATGAGCAGTTCTTC. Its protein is CASSLDGGRFNEQFF.

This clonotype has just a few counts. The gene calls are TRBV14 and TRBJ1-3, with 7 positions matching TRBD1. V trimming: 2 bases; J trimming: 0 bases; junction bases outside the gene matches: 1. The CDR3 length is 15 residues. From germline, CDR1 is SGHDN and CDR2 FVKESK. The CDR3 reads CASSQQGVSGNTIYF. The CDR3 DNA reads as TGTGCCAGCAGCCAACAGGGGGTCTCTGGAAACACCATATATTTT.

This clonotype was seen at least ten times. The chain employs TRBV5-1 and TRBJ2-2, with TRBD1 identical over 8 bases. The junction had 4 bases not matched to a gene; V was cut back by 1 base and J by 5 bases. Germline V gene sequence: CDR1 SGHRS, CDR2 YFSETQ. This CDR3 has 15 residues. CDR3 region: CASSLSQGGTGELFF. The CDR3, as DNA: TGCGCCAGCAGCTTGTCACAGGGGGGTACCGGGGAGCTGTTTTTT.